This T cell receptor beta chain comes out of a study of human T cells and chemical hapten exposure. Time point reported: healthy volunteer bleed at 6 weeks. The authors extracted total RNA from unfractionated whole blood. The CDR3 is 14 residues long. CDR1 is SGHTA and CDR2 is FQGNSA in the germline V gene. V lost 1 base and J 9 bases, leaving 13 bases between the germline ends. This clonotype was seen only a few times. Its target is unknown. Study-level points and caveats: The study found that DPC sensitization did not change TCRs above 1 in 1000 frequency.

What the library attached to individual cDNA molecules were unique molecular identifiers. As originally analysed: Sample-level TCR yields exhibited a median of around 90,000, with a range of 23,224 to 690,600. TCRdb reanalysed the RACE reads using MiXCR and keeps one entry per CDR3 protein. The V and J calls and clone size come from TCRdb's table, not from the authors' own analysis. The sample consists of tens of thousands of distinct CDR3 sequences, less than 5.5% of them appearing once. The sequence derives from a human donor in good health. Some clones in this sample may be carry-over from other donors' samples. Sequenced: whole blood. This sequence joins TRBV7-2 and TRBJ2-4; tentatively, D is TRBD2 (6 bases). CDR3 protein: CASSLVRESTIQYF. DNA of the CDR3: TGTGCCAGCAGCTTAGTCCGGGAGAGTACCATTCAGTACTTC.